The 32 T cell receptor beta chains below come from one sample, sequenced in a study of T cells in localized non-small cell lung cancer. The protocol was immunoSEQ multiplex PCR, while the TCRdb copy is restricted to in-frame clones and leaves out a portion. The sample records 30,000 to 40,000 clones, 85% to 90% being singletons. The material was peripheral blood, obtained before any cancer treatment. These receptors all come from a woman aged 35 to 69 with stage I lung adenocarcinoma.

The chain joins TRBV11-3 to TRBJ2-3; no firm D call. The V and J ends lost 4 bases and 3 bases respectively, with 14 bases between them. Germline V gene data show CDR1 as SGHNT and CDR2 as YENEEA. CDR3 size: 15 residues. The CDR3 nucleotides are TGTGCCAGCAGCTGGAGTTACCACCCTACAGATACGCAGTATTTT. Translation: CASSWSYHPTDTQYF.

With respect to this clone: This CDR3 is also generated by other DNA sequences in the sample. The chain joins TRBV7-2 to TRBJ2-7; the match to TRBD2 covers 10 bases. This CDR3 comprises 16 residues. V gave up 0 bases and J gave up 3 bases; unmatched junction bases: 5. Germline CDR1 reads SGHTA; CDR2 reads FQGNSA. The CDR3 DNA follows: TGTGCCAGCAGCTTAGCTAGCGGGGGGCCTATCTACGAGCAGTACTTC. Protein sequence: CASSLASGGPIYEQYF. The full variable domain, in which reference TRBV7-2 and TRBJ2-7 provide the parts outside the CDR3, is GAGVSQSPSNKVTEKGKDVELRCDPISGHTALYWYRQSLGQGLEFLIYFQGNSAPDKSGLPSDRFSAERTGGSVSTLTIQRTQQEDSAVYLCASSLASGGPIYEQYFGPGTRLTVT.

In its sample, this clone was seen once. The V call is TRBV25-1, the J call TRBJ1-2; 8 bases map to TRBD1. V shed 4 bases and J 0 bases; nucleotides not matched to a gene: 4. Germline V CDR1 and CDR2: MGHDK, SYGVNS. CDR3 length: 15 residues. CDR3 region: CASSARDRTNYGYTF. The CDR3 DNA is TGTGCCAGCAGTGCCAGGGACAGGACTAACTATGGCTACACCTTC.

CDR3 nucleotides: TGCGCCAGCAGCCAAGGGGCGACGGGACAGAACACTGAAGCTTTCTTT. Translation gives CASSQGATGQNTEAFF. The chain couples TRBV4-3 to TRBJ1-1, with D perhaps TRBD1 (6 bases). V dropped 1 base and J dropped 1 base, with 13 bases sitting between them. CDR3 length: 16 amino acids. Germline CDR1 and CDR2: LGHNA and YSLEER.

The V call is TRBV7-9, the J call TRBJ1-3, with D hard to call. V lost 5 bases and J 7 bases, leaving 21 bases between the germline ends. Looked up from germline, CDR1 is SEHNR and CDR2 is FQNEAQ (reference sequence). The CDR3 loop spans 16 amino acids. The CDR3 sequence is CASSTFTGENWNTIYF. CDR3 DNA sequence: TGTGCCAGCAGCACCTTCACTGGGGAGAATTGGAACACCATATATTTT. Supplemented by reference TRBV7-9 and TRBJ1-3, the full variable domain reads DTGVSQNPRHKITKRGQNVTFRCDPISEHNRLYWYRQTLGQGPEFLTYFQNEAQLEKSRLLSDRFSAERPKGSFSTLEIQRTEQGDSAMYLCASSTFTGENWNTIYFGEGSWLTVV.

The chain employs TRBV6-6 and TRBJ1-2, with 8 positions matching TRBD1. Germline V lookup: CDR1 MNHNY, CDR2 SVGAGI (reference sequence). V was pared by 6 bases and J by 6 bases, with 9 bases of the junction left unmatched. The CDR3 totals 14 residues. CDR3 residues: CASRPGGASNGYTF. The CDR3 coding sequence is TGTGCCAGCAGGCCAGGGGGCGCTTCGAATGGCTACACCTTC.

The chain is built from TRBV6-1 and TRBJ1-3; no clear D gene. The CDR3 is 16 amino acids. The V gene lost 2 bases and the J gene lost 0 bases, with 11 bases spanning the gap. CDR1 and CDR2 (germline): MNHNS, SASEGT. CDR3 nucleotide sequence: TGTGCCAGCAGTGAACAATTAGAAACCTCTGGAAACACCATATATTTT. This sequence encodes CASSEQLETSGNTIYF.

J is TRBJ2-3 and V is TRBV11-2; no clear D. The germline V gene encodes CDR1 SGHAT and CDR2 FQNNGV. The CDR3 is 15 residues long. The V gene lost 5 bases and the J gene lost 0 bases, with 12 bases spanning the gap. CDR3 in DNA: TGTGCCAGCAGCCTTAGCCTTTCTAGCACAGATACGCAGTATTTT. It is translated as CASSLSLSSTDTQYF.

In this sample, this clone turned up once. This rearrangement joins TRBV2 to TRBJ1-5, with D possibly being TRBD1 (6 bases). This CDR3 region has 14 residues. The ends were cut back, 6 bases at V and 7 bases at J, with 16 bases in the middle. Germline CDR1 SNHLY, CDR2 FYNNEI. In nucleotides, the CDR3 is TGTGCCAGCAGGGGGGCAGGATCTGGCCAGCCCCAGCATTTT. Residues: CASRGAGSGQPQHF.

The chain is built from TRBV5-1 and TRBJ1-2, with D perhaps TRBD1 (5 bases). V shed 2 bases and J shed 6 bases, with 17 bases lying between them. This CDR3 has 15 amino acids. Germline CDR1 and CDR2: SGHRS and YFSETQ. This CDR3 reads CASSLTGEFGNGYTF. CDR3 coding DNA: TGCGCCAGCAGCTTAACAGGAGAATTTGGAAATGGCTACACCTTC.

CDR3 loop: CASSPGGDTEAFF. The CDR3 DNA reads as TGTGCCAGCTCACCGGGGGGCGACACTGAAGCTTTCTTT. The chain has TRBV18 and TRBJ1-1; TRBD1 is a possible D gene (6 bases). The germline V gene has CDR1 KGHSH and CDR2 LQKENI. The V and J ends lost 3 bases and 3 bases respectively, with 8 bases between them. This CDR3 region has 13 residues. The full variable domain, in which reference TRBV18 and TRBJ1-1 provide the parts outside the CDR3, is NAGVMQNPRHLVRRRGQEARLRCSPMKGHSHVYWYRQLPEEGLKFMVYLQKENIIDESGMPKERFSAEFPKEGPSILRIQQVVRGDSAAYFCASSPGGDTEAFFGQGTRLTVV.

The chain joins TRBV7-9 to TRBJ1-5; D is possibly TRBD1 (5 bases). V was cut by 11 bases and J by 2 bases, with 10 bases left in between. There are 12 residues in the CDR3. Germline V CDR1 and CDR2: SEHNR, FQNEAQ (reference sequence). The CDR3 sequence is CAGQTGNQPQHF. The CDR3 nucleotides are TGTGCCGGTCAGACAGGCAATCAGCCCCAGCATTTT.

V and J are TRBV7-2 and TRBJ1-2, with D unresolved. Trimming left V 4 bases short and J 1 base short, with 4 bases between. In germline, CDR1 is SGHTA, CDR2 FQGNSA. The CDR3 runs 12 residues. The CDR3 sequence is CASSYVNYGYTF. DNA of the CDR3: TGTGCCAGCAGCTACGTTAACTATGGCTACACCTTC.

This clone was picked up one time. CDR3 loop: CSVGEDSYGYTF. CDR3 coding DNA: TGCAGCGTTGGAGAGGACAGCTATGGCTACACCTTC. The chain carries TRBV29-1 and TRBJ1-2; TRBD1 is a possible D gene (6 bases). The length of the CDR3 is 12 residues. Germline CDR1 is SQVTM and CDR2 is ANQGSEA. V was pared by 4 bases and J by 4 bases, with 10 bases between.

In its sample, this clone ranks as medium-sized. This sample also contains other DNA sequences that code for the same CDR3. V gene TRBV19 combines with J gene TRBJ1-5; no reliable D call. The CDR3 runs to 12 residues. Germline V gene data show CDR1 as LNHDA and CDR2 as SQIVND (reference sequence). Trimming cost V 6 bases and J 0 bases, with 3 bases left between them. CDR3 sequence (DNA): TGTGCCAGTAGAAATAGCAATCAGCCCCAGCATTTT. Protein product: CASRNSNQPQHF.

The J gene is TRBJ1-2, the V gene TRBV19; 7 bases agree with TRBD1. Germline-derived CDR1 and CDR2 are LNHDA and SQIVND (reference sequence). V shed 5 bases and J 7 bases; nucleotides not matched to a gene: 10. The CDR3 loop spans 14 amino acids. The CDR3 nucleotides read TGTGCCAGTAGTGCTGCAGGGGGTTTAATTGGCTACACCTTC. Translated, it gives CASSAAGGLIGYTF.

The chain links TRBV5-6 to TRBJ2-2; D is ambiguous. Germline V gene data show CDR1 as SGHDT and CDR2 as YYEEEE. V was clipped by 1 base and J by 9 bases, with 7 bases between them. The CDR3 has 12 amino acids. CDR3 in DNA: TGTGCCAGCAGCTTGTGGGCCAGGGAGCTGTTTTTT. The encoded protein is CASSLWARELFF. The full variable domain, rest sourced from reference TRBV5-6 and TRBJ2-2, is DAGVTQSPTHLIKTRGQQVTLRCSPKSGHDTVSWYQQALGQGPQFIFQYYEEEERQRGNFPDRFSGHQFPNYSSELNVNALLLGDSALYLCASSLWARELFFGEGSRLTVL.

The genes are TRBV10-3 and TRBJ2-7; D tentatively reads TRBD1 or TRBD2 (6 bases each). V was trimmed by 4 bases and J by 5 bases, leaving 18 bases between them. The CDR3 loop spans 15 amino acids. Germline V lookup: CDR1 ENHRY, CDR2 SYGVKD. The CDR3 region is CAISGPGDNDHEQYF. The DNA for the CDR3 is TGTGCCATCAGTGGTCCGGGGGACAACGACCACGAGCAGTACTTC.

The chain is built from TRBV6-5 and TRBJ1-6; D possibly corresponds to TRBD1 (6 bases). The CDR3 runs 14 residues. V shed 6 bases and J shed 4 bases, with 10 bases lying between them. Per the germline V gene, CDR1 is MNHEY and CDR2 is SVGAGI. Here the CDR3 DNA reads TGTGCCAGCAGAATACAGGGTTATAATTCACCCCTCCACTTT. Encoded protein: CASRIQGYNSPLHF.

The chain recombines TRBV19 with TRBJ2-3; weak D call: TRBD2 (7 bases). The length of the CDR3 is 15 residues. Germline V CDR1 and CDR2: LNHDA, SQIVND (reference sequence). CDR3 in DNA: TGTGCTTCCAGCGACGGGGGGCCCCGGGCAGATACGCAGTATTTT. Protein sequence: CASSDGGPRADTQYF.

The chain uses TRBV7-2 and TRBJ2-7, with D tentatively TRBD1 (6 bases). The V gene lost 5 bases and the J gene lost 0 bases, with 11 bases spanning the gap. Germline values: CDR1 SGHTA, CDR2 FQGNSA. CDR3 length equals 14 residues. The CDR3 loop reads CASSLQGFSYEQYF. DNA of the CDR3: TGTGCCAGCAGCCTACAGGGTTTCTCCTACGAGCAGTACTTC.

This chain joins TRBV5-1 and TRBJ2-2, with D possibly matching TRBD2 (5 bases). Trimming removed 3 bases at V and 7 bases at J, with 22 bases between. The CDR3 extends over 17 amino acids. In germline, CDR1 is SGHRS, CDR2 YFSETQ. This chain's CDR3 is CASSWDIRTAAGGELFF. The CDR3 region has the DNA TGCGCCAGCAGCTGGGATATCAGGACTGCGGCGGGCGGGGAGCTGTTTTTT. The entire variable domain, with the rest obtained from reference TRBV5-1 and TRBJ2-2, is as follows: KAGVTQTPRYLIKTRGQQVTLSCSPISGHRSVSWYQQTPGQGLQFLFEYFSETQRNKGNFPGRFSGRQFSNSRSEMNVSTLELGDSALYLCASSWDIRTAAGGELFFGEGSRLTVL.

The chain employs TRBV7-2 and TRBJ1-1; D perhaps matches TRBD1 (5 bases). V shed 0 bases and J shed 5 bases, with 13 bases lying between them. The CDR3 spans 15 residues. Germline lookup yields CDR1 SGHTA and CDR2 FQGNSA. CDR3 protein: CASSLAVGVGTEAFF. Written as DNA, the CDR3 is TGTGCCAGCAGCTTAGCGGTAGGGGTAGGGACTGAAGCTTTCTTT.

This clone was seen only once. The V and J genes are TRBV7-2 and TRBJ2-7; D possibly matches TRBD1 or TRBD2 (6 bases each). The V end lost 4 bases, the J end lost 5 bases, and 18 bases lay between the germline ends. The CDR3 is 15 amino acids. The germline CDR1 and CDR2 sequences are SGHTA and FQGNSA. The CDR3 DNA follows: TGTGCCAGCAGCTCGCCCGGGGGCCGGGTCGACGAGCAGTACTTC. Protein sequence: CASSSPGGRVDEQYF.

The CDR3 DNA reads TGTGCCAGCAGCAATGGCGGGGGGGCATTGGATGAGCAGTTCTTC. Protein product: CASSNGGGALDEQFF. The genes are TRBV9 and TRBJ2-1, with 9 nucleotides matching TRBD2. This CDR3 spans 15 amino acids. The J segment lost 8 bases and the V segment lost 4 bases, leaving 10 bases of the junction unmatched. The germline CDR1 and CDR2 sequences are SGDLS and YYNGEE.

The rearrangement joins TRBV19 to TRBJ1-1; D gene unclear. The germline CDR1 and CDR2 sequences are LNHDA and SQIVND (reference sequence). Trimming removed 6 bases from V and 2 bases from J, with 19 bases in between. This CDR3 contains 16 residues. CDR3 bases: TGTGCCAGTAGCCGCGAGGACGGACTAATTAACACTGAAGCTTTCTTT. Residues: CASSREDGLINTEAFF.

V and J are TRBV6-5 and TRBJ1-2, with a possible D match to TRBD1 (6 bases). The CDR3 contains 15 residues. V lost 6 bases, J lost 7 bases, and 21 bases lay in between. Germline CDR1 reads MNHEY; CDR2 reads SVGAGI. CDR3 in amino acids: CASRGAQVGGGGYTF. CDR3 DNA sequence: TGTGCCAGCAGGGGAGCTCAGGTCGGGGGCGGTGGCTACACCTTC.

This clone showed up just a few times. The V gene is TRBV10-3, the J gene TRBJ2-7; D perhaps matches TRBD2 (5 bases). The V end lost 2 bases, the J end lost 3 bases, and 11 bases lay between the germline ends. CDR1 ENHRY and CDR2 SYGVKD come from the germline V gene. The CDR3 length is 14 residues. The CDR3: CAISEPGFGYEQYF. In DNA, the CDR3 is TGTGCCATCAGTGAGCCGGGGTTTGGCTACGAGCAGTACTTC.

The chain carries TRBV5-1 and TRBJ2-7; D is undetermined. This CDR3 comprises 14 residues. V lost 2 bases to trimming and J lost 2 bases, with 11 bases between them. Looked up from germline, CDR1 is SGHRS and CDR2 is YFSETQ. The CDR3 nucleotides read TGCGCCAGCAGCTTCGGTGGGTCGGCCTACGAGCAGTACTTC. Protein sequence: CASSFGGSAYEQYF.

The chain employs TRBV18 and TRBJ2-7, with D perhaps TRBD1 or TRBD2 (6 bases each). Germline V gives CDR1 KGHSH, CDR2 LQKENI. Between the trimmed V and J ends, which lost 4 bases and 3 bases, there was a span of 28 bases. The CDR3 has 19 amino acids. The CDR3 is CASSLSVRGTNQNLYEQYF. CDR3 DNA sequence: TGTGCCAGCTCACTCTCGGTTCGGGGGACAAATCAGAACCTCTACGAGCAGTACTTC.

The chain combines TRBV19 with TRBJ1-5, with TRBD1 matching over 9 bases. Germline V CDR1 and CDR2: LNHDA, SQIVND (reference sequence). The CDR3 has 12 residues. Losses at the gene ends were 10 bases for V and 7 bases for J; bases not matched to a gene: 5. The CDR3 is CATDRGTQPQHF. The CDR3 coding sequence is TGTGCCACCGACAGGGGGACGCAGCCCCAGCATTTT.

This clone appeared once. The V call is TRBV2, the J call TRBJ1-1, with a tentative D call TRBD1 (6 bases). This CDR3 spans 15 amino acids. The germline V and J ends were trimmed by 6 bases and 0 bases, with 14 bases remaining between them. In germline, CDR1 is SNHLY, CDR2 FYNNEI. CDR3: CASRPGQPMNTEAFF. CDR3 bases: TGTGCCAGCAGACCGGGACAACCCATGAACACTGAAGCTTTCTTT.